The rows below give T cell receptor beta chains drawn from one sample of a study of blood T cell repertoires in COVID-19. Data came from immunoSEQ multiplex PCR; TCRdb stores just in-frame clones and leaves some out. The table includes roughly 250,000 clones, approximately 83% detected once. The sequenced sample was PBMCs or T cells enriched from blood (not recorded which). The source is a young woman who had recovered from COVID-19. The conserved cysteine and the conserved F or W are not part of the CDR3 here. The order of the fields is J gene, V gene, CDR3 protein.

>TRBJ1-1|TRBV7-8
ASSLGRSLMNTEAF
>TRBJ1-1|TRBV19
ASSIPGGGVEAF
>TRBJ1-1|TRBV28
ASSVGTGFEAF
>TRBJ1-1|TRBV30
AWSDDVQGTFMNTEAF
>TRBJ1-1|TRBV12-3/TRBV12-4
ASGGGNLGEAF
>TRBJ2-5|TRBV5-5
ASSWGGFLQETQY
>TRBJ2-1|TRBV20-1
SASGLAGGPLYNEQF
>TRBJ2-7|TRBV28
AAAGTGENYEQY
>TRBJ2-7|TRBV7-8
ASSFLRSSYEQY
>TRBJ1-6|TRBV11-3
ASSLSGYNSPLH
>TRBJ1-2|TRBV30
AWTPAPGQGAGYGYT
>TRBJ2-3|TRBV28
ASGTGRTDTQY
>TRBJ1-2|TRBV7-9
ASSLAGQGAIYGYT
>TRBJ1-1|TRBV5-1
ASSITGSNTEAF
>TRBJ1-4|TRBV28
ASGDRAYEKLF
>TRBJ2-1|TRBV6-5
ASSYSTGYLHEQF
>TRBJ2-1|TRBV11-2
ASSLLAGGANEQF